Listed below are T cell receptor beta chains from one sample, sequenced in a study of PD-1 blockade in classical Hodgkin lymphoma. Method: immunoSEQ multiplex PCR; TCRdb's copy keeps in-frame clones and lacks some. The sample consists of 30,000 to 40,000 clones, roughly 90% of them appearing once. Sample: CD4+ T cells from blood. The receptors here all came from a human donor with classical Hodgkin lymphoma. Each CDR3 is given with its conserved first and last residue.

j_gene | v_gene | CDR3aa
TRBJ2-1 | TRBV7-7 | CASSLELIGGEQFF
TRBJ1-4 | TRBV5-1 | CASSSDRVEKLFF
TRBJ2-7 | TRBV28 | CASSLPSGSSRFFRSSYEQYF
TRBJ2-5 | TRBV5-4 | CASSSGLAGGETQYF
TRBJ2-1 | TRBV2 | CASILRGHNYNEQFF
TRBJ1-5 | TRBV6-1 | CASRTGGRFNQPQHF
TRBJ2-7 | TRBV28 | CASSLRREQYF
TRBJ1-5 | TRBV23-1 | CASSQFGGFNQPQHF
TRBJ1-6 | TRBV5-1 | CASSLVLGTGGSSYNSPLHF
TRBJ2-4 | TRBV11-2 | CASSSLRDRGIQYF
TRBJ1-4 | TRBV5-1 | CASSLEAANEKLFF
TRBJ2-7 | TRBV7-9 | CASSLGVSGAAGPKQYF
TRBJ1-2 | TRBV6-6 | CASRGPNYGYTF
TRBJ2-2 | TRBV29-1 | CSAGQTNTGELFF
TRBJ2-5 | TRBV7-9 | CASSESPVGETQYF
TRBJ2-1 | TRBV28 | CASSSAGGKKDEQFF
TRBJ1-5 | TRBV19 | CASSPGTDQPQHF
TRBJ2-1 | TRBV2 | CASMVTGTHNEQFF
TRBJ1-2 | TRBV10-3 | CAISEVSGFGYTF
TRBJ1-5 | TRBV30 | CAWRGGTGPSNQPQHF
TRBJ1-3 | TRBV5-5 | CASSLVVSGNTIYF
TRBJ2-7 | TRBV6-6 | CASSTTGAYEQYF
TRBJ1-5 | TRBV28 | CASSRGNSNQPQHF
TRBJ2-1 | TRBV7-8 | CASSSRLASSYNEQFF
TRBJ2-7 | TRBV11-2 | CASTLNGEQYF
TRBJ2-1 | TRBV4-1 | CASSPTGGSYNEQFF
TRBJ1-1 | TRBV20-1 | CSVRPETEAFF
TRBJ2-2 | TRBV7-2 | CASSQAGVDTGELFF
TRBJ2-7 | TRBV7-9 | CASSFQGYEQYF
TRBJ1-1 | TRBV28 | CASSLRPTEAFF
TRBJ2-3 | TRBV2 | CASRPPATDTQYF
TRBJ1-5 | TRBV6-5 | CASSQGQPQHF
TRBJ1-2 | TRBV2 | CASSLQGAEGYTF
TRBJ2-7 | TRBV7-9 | CASSLERYIYEQYF
TRBJ1-2 | TRBV2 | CASRVTTLAYGYTF
TRBJ2-4 | TRBV6-1 | CASSGGTGDKNIQYF
TRBJ2-3 | TRBV5-5 | CASSLGGGGATQYF
TRBJ2-1 | TRBV7-2 | CASSFLRSGGSSYNEQFF
TRBJ1-2 | TRBV7-2 | CASSWGTALYGYTF
TRBJ1-5 | TRBV28 | CASSPDGVQPQHF
TRBJ2-1 | TRBV25-1 | CASRNEQFF